This T cell receptor beta chain was captured by sequencing in a study of Graves' ophthalmopathy and Graves' hyperthyroidism (dated by TCRdb to 2017 to 2018). A note on the overall study: Peripheral blood was collected before any treatment was given, at the time of initial diagnosis. The study used TCR beta repertoire signatures to distinguish Graves' ophthalmopathy from Graves' hyperthyroidism and to predict progression to ophthalmopathy. In total, 135 blood samples were TCR-sequenced: 40 to 45 ophthalmopathy, under 80 hyperthyroidism and approximately 17 hyperthyroidism-to-ophthalmopathy patients. To explore V-J signatures that separate ophthalmopathy from hyperthyroidism, a discovery set of more than 95 patients was enrolled, consisting of 40 to 45 with ophthalmopathy and roughly 57 with stable hyperthyroidism. An independent validation cohort comprised 18 hyperthyroidism patients and some 16 patients who later progressed from hyperthyroidism to ophthalmopathy. In roughly six hyperthyroidism patients, T-cell repertoires of thyroid tissue and blood were compared. Following sampling, methimazole starting at 30 mg daily was administered to hyperthyroidism patients, and high-dose intravenous methylprednisolone was administered to ophthalmopathy patients. For training and testing, the 100 or so patients in the discovery cohort were randomly divided in a 7:3 ratio. What the research found in general, with its limitations: Most of the expanded thyroid clonotypes with a frequency above 0.001 were also detected in blood, and it was suggested that the thyroid immune response may be reflected by blood repertoires. In validation, the model predicted ophthalmopathy progression with about 64% sensitivity and approximately 75% specificity; some 13 predicted patients were CT-confirmed with GO in a median of about 6.1 months. No statistical method was used to predetermine the sample size, and group allocation was not hidden from the investigators. Ophthalmopathy was separated from stable hyperthyroidism by the 13-signature model with 85% to 90% sensitivity and around 81% specificity in cross-validation and with 80%/75% in the test set.

Hyperthyroidism was considered stable if no progression to ophthalmopathy occurred within 18 months of follow-up. Hyperthyroidism patients were newly diagnosed, with disease duration under 2 months, and aged 18 to 65 years. Patients with other autoimmune diseases, uncontrolled infections, pregnancy or lactation were excluded. Clinical symptoms, serum thyroxine, TRAb, thyroid ultrasound and orbital computed tomography were used for diagnosis. Using Ficoll-Paque density gradient centrifugation, PBMCs were isolated from 10 ml of fresh peripheral blood. Total RNA was extracted using Trizol reagent, and RNA quality was checked on an Agilent 2100 Bioanalyzer. TCR beta CDR3 regions were amplified from RNA transcripts for repertoire sequencing. The first round of RT-PCR was done with HTBI primers and the Qiagen OneStep RT-PCR kit, and was followed by a second round of multiplex PCR, then size selection and purification. Libraries were sequenced paired-end with 100 bp reads on an Illumina HiSeq2000. Turning to the authors' computational methods: Reads were processed with SOAPnuke, discarding reads with adapters, uncalled bases, mean Phred below 15, or no exact constant-primer or identifier match. High-quality paired reads were merged with COPE v1.2.5. Unique nucleotide sequences were defined as clonotypes and aligned to IMGT TRB V, D and J references using MiTCR v1.1. The analysis was limited to V-J combinations with a frequency above 0.0001, which together covered roughly 99% of repertoires. A TCR clonal expansion and chaos score per V-J combination was defined as the ratio of F50 clonal expansion to chaos observed in the TCRdist matrix. Features were reduced by Welch's t-statistics and random forest to approximately 13 V-J combinations, which fed a naive Bayes classifier. Thyroid-blood repertoire similarity was quantified with the Morisita-Horn index. TCRdb reran the public reads through fastp at Q25 and MiXCR, keeping productive beta chains. CDR3 protein sequences are deduplicated, and each keeps its most common genes and DNA. The V and J calls, along with clone size, are taken from TCRdb and not from the paper's own processing. This sample has around 16,000 distinct CDR3 sequences in its table, and roughly 50% of those were observed once. Roughly 27% of the sample goes to the ten largest clones.

Clipping removes 5 bases from V and 2 bases from J, with 3 as the unmatched junction base count. The germline V gene supplies CDR1 MNHEY and CDR2 SVGEGT. From its cysteine to its phenylalanine, the CDR3 spans 14 amino acids. Only CDR3 DNA is held: 42 bases, read in frame from base 1. This clonotype was counted ten times or more. Its antigen is not yet known. It has no much larger one-base neighbor in the sample; base qualities were not kept. The clonotype comes from a woman between 35 and 50 years old with stable Graves' hyperthyroidism. Donor details come from another sample of the same person, matched by shared clones. The chain couples TRBV6-2 or TRBV6-3 to TRBJ2-3, and TRBD2 aligns with 8 junction nucleotides. The sample taken for sequencing was peripheral blood. The CDR3 loop reads CASSAGGDTDTQYF. The DNA is TGTGCCAGCAGTGCGGGGGGCGACACAGATACGCAGTATTTT.